This T cell receptor beta chain emerged from a study of shared clonotypes between healthy human individuals. In the source study's methods: ImmunoSEQ only sent back junction sequences with no quality scores, so filtering was done differently. Clones were read by immunoSEQ multiplex PCR, and TCRdb kept only the in-frame ones, dropping some. The V and J calls and the clone size are those of that table, but D and trimming were determined from the DNA. The profile shows roughly 510,000 clones, 75% to 80% of them singletons. The germline gives CDR1 SGHAT, CDR2 FQDESV (reference sequence). This CDR3 spans 16 amino acids. J gave up 3 bases and V 5 bases, and 8 bases lay outside the gene matches.

This TCR came from a woman aged 35 to 49 in good health. Some clones in this sample may be carry-over from other donors' samples. The rearrangement links TRBV11-1 to TRBJ2-2; 8 bases fit TRBD2. The sequenced sample consisted of PBMCs. CDR3: CASSHWGLGYTGELFF. The CDR3 DNA reads TGTGCCAGCAGCCACTGGGGACTAGGGTACACCGGGGAGCTGTTTTTT.